A single T cell receptor beta chain is shown here with its context. Per the authors' pipeline: Amplification from reference gene primers served as the basis for estimated nucleated cell counts. Data came from immunoSEQ multiplex PCR; TCRdb stores just in-frame clones and leaves some out. V and J calls and clone size are copied from that table; D and trimming were computed from the DNA. The table shows a few hundred thousand clones, with around 87% occurring only once. This record belongs to a study of blood T cell repertoires in COVID-19. Study information: There were acute and convalescent COVID-19 samples, and they came from the United States, Italy and Spain. T cells, B-cell-depleted T cells, or PBMCs provided the cDNA or gDNA that served as material.

CDR1 MNHEY and CDR2 SMNVEV come from the germline V gene (reference sequence). V lost 5 bases to trimming and J lost 8 bases; unmatched junction nucleotides: 5. CDR3 length: 14 residues. This sequence was found in a woman aged 45 to 65 with acute or convalescent COVID-19. Sample: peripheral blood. This sequence joins TRBV27 and TRBJ1-6; TRBD1 matches 8 bases. The CDR3: CASSRRGRDSPLHF. The CDR3 bases are TGTGCCAGCAGTCGCAGGGGGCGAGATTCACCCCTCCACTTT.